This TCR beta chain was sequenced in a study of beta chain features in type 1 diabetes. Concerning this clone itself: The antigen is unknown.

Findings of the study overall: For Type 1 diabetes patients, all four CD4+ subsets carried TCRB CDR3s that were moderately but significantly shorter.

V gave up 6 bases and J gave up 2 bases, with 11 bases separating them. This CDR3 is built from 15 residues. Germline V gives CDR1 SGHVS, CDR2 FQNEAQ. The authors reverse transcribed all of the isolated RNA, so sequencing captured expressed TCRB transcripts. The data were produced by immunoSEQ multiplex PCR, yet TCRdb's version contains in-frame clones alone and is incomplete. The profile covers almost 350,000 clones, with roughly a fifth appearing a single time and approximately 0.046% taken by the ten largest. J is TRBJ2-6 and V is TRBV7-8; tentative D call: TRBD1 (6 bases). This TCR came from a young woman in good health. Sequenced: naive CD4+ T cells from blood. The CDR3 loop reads CASRNTGTGANVLTF. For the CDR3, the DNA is TGTGCCAGCAGAAATACAGGGACTGGGGCCAACGTCCTGACTTTC.